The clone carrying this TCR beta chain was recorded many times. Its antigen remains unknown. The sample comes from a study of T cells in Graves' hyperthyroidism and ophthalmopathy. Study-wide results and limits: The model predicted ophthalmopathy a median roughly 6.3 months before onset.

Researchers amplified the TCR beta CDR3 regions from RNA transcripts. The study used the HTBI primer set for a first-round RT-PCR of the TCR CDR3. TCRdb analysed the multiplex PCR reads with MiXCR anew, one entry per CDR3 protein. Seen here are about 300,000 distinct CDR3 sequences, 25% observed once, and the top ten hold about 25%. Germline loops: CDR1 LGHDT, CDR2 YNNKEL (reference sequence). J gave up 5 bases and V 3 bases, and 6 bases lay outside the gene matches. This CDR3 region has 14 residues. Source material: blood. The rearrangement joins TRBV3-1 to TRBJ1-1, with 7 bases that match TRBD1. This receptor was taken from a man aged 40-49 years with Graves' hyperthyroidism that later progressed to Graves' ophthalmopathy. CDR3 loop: CASSHYRGRTEAFF. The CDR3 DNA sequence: TGTGCCAGCAGCCATTACAGGGGAAGGACTGAAGCTTTCTTT.